This TCR beta chain was sequenced in a study of blood T cell repertoires in COVID-19. Study-level background: The analysed material was cDNA or gDNA that came from T cells, B-cell-depleted T cells, or PBMCs.

Original processing methods: For nucleated cells, counts were estimated from reference gene primer amplification. Method: immunoSEQ multiplex PCR; TCRdb's copy keeps in-frame clones and lacks some. The V and J calls and the clone size are those of that table, but D and trimming were determined from the DNA. This table has 150,000 or so clones, more than 90% appearing once. The CDR3 is 13 residues long. The germline gives CDR1 SQVTM, CDR2 ANQGSEA. V was clipped by 7 bases and J by 6 bases; unmatched bases: 11. Sequenced material: peripheral blood. The TCR originated in a man between 60 and 70 years old with active or convalescent COVID-19. The rearrangement uses TRBV29-1 and TRBJ1-1; TRBD1 matches 7 bases. The DNA for the CDR3 is TGCAGCGCAAAAACAGGGGACAATCCTGAAGCTTTCTTT. Translating it yields CSAKTGDNPEAFF. The full variable domain, in which reference TRBV29-1 and TRBJ1-1 provide the parts outside the CDR3, is SAVISQKPSRDICQRGTSLTIQCQVDSQVTMMFWYRQQPGQSLTLIATANQGSEATYESGFVIDKFPISRPNLTFSTLTVSNMSPEDSSIYLCSAKTGDNPEAFFGQGTRLTVV.